A selection of T cell receptor beta chains follows, all from one sample in a study of T-cell memory formation after mild COVID-19. Via MiXCR, TCRdb re-called the 5' RACE reads, giving one row per CDR3 protein. The sample contains under 300,000 distinct CDR3 sequences, roughly 8% of which appear only once. The specimen was PBMCs or a T cell subset sorted from them (not recorded which). These receptors were collected from a man younger than 30 who had mild COVID-19 (a few samples of this study predate the infection). Cell type and time point are not known. CDR3s include the opening cysteine and the closing phenylalanine or tryptophan. The D gene is left open where the match is weak. Not all rows give a size; the values are once, few, many and, for expanded clones, a class.

j_call: TRBJ2-3; clone_size: -; d_call: TRBD2; v_call: TRBV24-1; cdr3_length: 16; cdr3_aa: CATSEPSGGNTDTQYF; cdr3_nt: TGTGCCACCAGTGAACCTAGCGGGGGAAACACAGATACGCAGTATTTT
j_call: TRBJ1-1; clone_size: few; d_call: -; v_call: TRBV5-1; cdr3_length: 14; cdr3_aa: CASSSQGANTEVFF; cdr3_nt: TGCGCCAGCAGCTCCCAGGGCGCGAACACTGAAGTTTTCTTT
j_call: TRBJ2-6; clone_size: -; d_call: -; v_call: TRBV7-3; cdr3_length: 18; cdr3_aa: CASSPSGTAISGANVLTF; cdr3_nt: TGTGCCAGCAGCCCCAGTGGGACCGCGATCTCTGGGGCCAACGTCCTGACTTTC
j_call: TRBJ2-1; clone_size: -; d_call: TRBD2; v_call: TRBV6-5; cdr3_length: 14; cdr3_aa: CASLGQGGGNEQFF; cdr3_nt: TGTGCCAGCCTAGGGCAGGGCGGGGGTAATGAGCAGTTCTTC
j_call: TRBJ1-1; clone_size: -; d_call: -; v_call: TRBV6-5; cdr3_length: 15; cdr3_aa: CATKIADSGNTEAFF; cdr3_nt: TGTGCCACCAAAATAGCGGACAGTGGGAACACTGAAGCTTTCTTT
j_call: TRBJ2-5; clone_size: many; d_call: -; v_call: TRBV20-1; cdr3_length: 15; cdr3_aa: CSARDGLRGGETQYF; cdr3_nt: TGCAGTGCTAGAGACGGACTCAGGGGTGGAGAGACCCAGTACTTC
j_call: TRBJ2-3; clone_size: -; d_call: TRBD2; v_call: TRBV5-8; cdr3_length: 15; cdr3_aa: CASSWGLVGVDTQYF; cdr3_nt: TGTGCCAGCAGCTGGGGACTAGTAGGGGTAGATACGCAGTATTTT
j_call: TRBJ2-2; clone_size: many; d_call: TRBD2; v_call: TRBV5-1; cdr3_length: 15; cdr3_aa: CASSLGAGSTGELFF; cdr3_nt: TGCGCCAGCAGCTTGGGAGCGGGGAGCACCGGGGAGCTGTTTTTT
j_call: TRBJ2-2; clone_size: -; d_call: TRBD1; v_call: TRBV5-8; cdr3_length: 15; cdr3_aa: CASSTRTGGTGELFF; cdr3_nt: TGTGCCAGCAGCACTAGGACAGGGGGGACCGGGGAGCTGTTTTTT
j_call: TRBJ1-3; clone_size: few; d_call: -; v_call: TRBV5-1; cdr3_length: 12; cdr3_aa: CASSFSGNTIYF; cdr3_nt: TGCGCCAGCAGCTTTAGTGGAAACACCATATATTTT
j_call: TRBJ1-4; clone_size: -; d_call: -; v_call: TRBV20-1; cdr3_length: 15; cdr3_aa: CSARSQGATNEKLFF; cdr3_nt: TGCAGTGCTAGATCTCAGGGTGCAACTAATGAAAAACTGTTTTTT
j_call: TRBJ1-6; clone_size: many; d_call: -; v_call: TRBV6-2/TRBV6-3; cdr3_length: 14; cdr3_aa: CASSYPRPGDPLHF; cdr3_nt: TGTGCCAGCAGTTACCCTCGGCCAGGGGATCCCCTCCACTTT
j_call: TRBJ2-5; clone_size: -; d_call: -; v_call: TRBV4-3; cdr3_length: 16; cdr3_aa: CASSQALSWTEETQYF; cdr3_nt: TGCGCCAGCAGCCAAGCCCTCTCGTGGACAGAAGAGACCCAGTACTTC
j_call: TRBJ2-5; clone_size: few; d_call: TRBD1; v_call: TRBV9; cdr3_length: 14; cdr3_aa: CASNPERGLETQYF; cdr3_nt: TGTGCCAGCAACCCAGAGAGGGGGCTGGAGACCCAGTACTTC
j_call: TRBJ2-5; clone_size: -; d_call: -; v_call: TRBV7-7; cdr3_length: 15; cdr3_aa: CASSPVGHTQETQYF; cdr3_nt: TGTGCTAGCAGCCCAGTGGGACATACGCAAGAGACCCAGTACTTC
j_call: TRBJ2-3; clone_size: -; d_call: TRBD2; v_call: TRBV7-2; cdr3_length: 17; cdr3_aa: CASSPIALAGVADTQYF; cdr3_nt: TGTGCCAGCAGCCCCATCGCCCTAGCGGGGGTCGCAGATACGCAGTATTTT
j_call: TRBJ1-1; clone_size: few; d_call: -; v_call: TRBV7-9; cdr3_length: 13; cdr3_aa: CASSSGVWTEAFF; cdr3_nt: TGTGCCAGCAGTTCGGGTGTTTGGACTGAAGCTTTCTTT
j_call: TRBJ2-7; clone_size: few; d_call: -; v_call: TRBV6-5; cdr3_length: 14; cdr3_aa: CASSYSLDTNEQYF; cdr3_nt: TGTGCCAGCAGTTACTCTTTAGATACCAACGAGCAGTACTTC
j_call: TRBJ2-7; clone_size: -; d_call: TRBD2; v_call: TRBV7-8; cdr3_length: 14; cdr3_aa: CASSSFAGGSEQYF; cdr3_nt: TGTGCCAGCAGCTCTTTTGCGGGGGGCTCCGAGCAGTACTTC
j_call: TRBJ1-6; clone_size: few; d_call: -; v_call: TRBV4-1; cdr3_length: 16; cdr3_aa: CASSQVVTAYNSPLHF; cdr3_nt: TGCGCCAGCAGCCAAGTGGTTACGGCATATAATTCACCCCTCCACTTT
j_call: TRBJ1-1; clone_size: -; d_call: TRBD1; v_call: TRBV4-1; cdr3_length: 16; cdr3_aa: CASSQDVRTGYNEAFF; cdr3_nt: TGCGCCAGCAGCCAAGATGTTAGGACAGGGTATAATGAAGCTTTCTTT
j_call: TRBJ2-1; clone_size: many; d_call: TRBD2; v_call: TRBV12-3/TRBV12-4; cdr3_length: 15; cdr3_aa: CASTRASGGAGEQFF; cdr3_nt: TGTGCCAGCACCCGGGCTAGCGGGGGGGCCGGTGAGCAGTTCTTC
j_call: TRBJ2-1; clone_size: many; d_call: -; v_call: TRBV5-1; cdr3_length: 13; cdr3_aa: CASSTAGSNEQFF; cdr3_nt: TGCGCCAGCAGCACAGCGGGTTCCAATGAGCAGTTCTTC
j_call: TRBJ2-1; clone_size: few; d_call: TRBD1; v_call: TRBV6-5; cdr3_length: 17; cdr3_aa: CASRRGTAQGSYNEQFF; cdr3_nt: TGTGCCAGCAGGCGAGGGACAGCTCAGGGCTCCTACAATGAGCAGTTCTTC
j_call: TRBJ2-2; clone_size: few; d_call: TRBD1; v_call: TRBV5-1; cdr3_length: 15; cdr3_aa: CASSLRTGDTGELFF; cdr3_nt: TGCGCCAGCAGCTTGAGGACAGGAGACACCGGGGAGCTGTTTTTT
j_call: TRBJ2-3; clone_size: few; d_call: -; v_call: TRBV4-3; cdr3_length: 16; cdr3_aa: CASSQERGRGTDTQYF; cdr3_nt: TGCGCCAGCAGCCAAGAAAGGGGCCGGGGGACAGATACGCAGTATTTT
j_call: TRBJ2-5; clone_size: -; d_call: -; v_call: TRBV24-1; cdr3_length: 16; cdr3_aa: CATSNPGIAGQETQYF; cdr3_nt: TGTGCCACCAGTAATCCGGGCATCGCAGGGCAAGAGACCCAGTACTTC
j_call: TRBJ2-3; clone_size: -; d_call: -; v_call: TRBV4-2; cdr3_length: 15; cdr3_aa: CASSQAYAGTDTQYF; cdr3_nt: TGTGCCAGCAGCCAAGCATATGCGGGGACAGATACGCAGTATTTT
j_call: TRBJ1-1; clone_size: few; d_call: -; v_call: TRBV19; cdr3_length: 11; cdr3_aa: CASIVGAKAFF; cdr3_nt: TGTGCCAGTATAGTAGGCGCAAAAGCTTTCTTT
j_call: TRBJ2-3; clone_size: -; d_call: -; v_call: TRBV12-3/TRBV12-4; cdr3_length: 11; cdr3_aa: CASSILRLQYF; cdr3_nt: TGTGCCAGCAGTATACTTAGGCTGCAGTATTTT
j_call: TRBJ2-7; clone_size: -; d_call: -; v_call: TRBV2; cdr3_length: 16; cdr3_aa: CASSDGFLGRRYEQYF; cdr3_nt: TGTGCCAGCAGTGATGGATTTTTGGGCAGACGCTACGAGCAGTACTTC
j_call: TRBJ2-3; clone_size: -; d_call: TRBD2; v_call: TRBV6-1; cdr3_length: 16; cdr3_aa: CASSLYAGGPPDTQYF; cdr3_nt: TGTGCCAGCAGCCTATACGCGGGGGGGCCCCCAGATACGCAGTATTTT
j_call: TRBJ2-7; clone_size: -; d_call: TRBD1; v_call: TRBV18; cdr3_length: 13; cdr3_aa: CASSTTDRGEQYF; cdr3_nt: TGTGCCAGCTCAACCACTGACAGGGGTGAGCAGTACTTC
j_call: TRBJ1-6; clone_size: few; d_call: -; v_call: TRBV4-1; cdr3_length: 16; cdr3_aa: CASSQDHRPAGSPLHF; cdr3_nt: TGCGCCAGCAGCCAAGATCACCGCCCGGCCGGCTCACCCCTCCACTTT
j_call: TRBJ2-5; clone_size: few; d_call: -; v_call: TRBV7-3; cdr3_length: 13; cdr3_aa: CASSPERGETQYF; cdr3_nt: TGTGCCAGCAGCCCCGAACGGGGAGAGACCCAGTACTTC
j_call: TRBJ2-3; clone_size: few; d_call: -; v_call: TRBV5-1; cdr3_length: 13; cdr3_aa: CASNRGAGDTQYF; cdr3_nt: TGCGCCAGCAATCGGGGGGCGGGAGATACGCAGTATTTT
j_call: TRBJ2-3; clone_size: few; d_call: TRBD2; v_call: TRBV20-1; cdr3_length: 14; cdr3_aa: CSARSGVATDTQYF; cdr3_nt: TGCAGTGCTAGAAGCGGGGTAGCCACAGATACGCAGTATTTT
j_call: TRBJ2-3; clone_size: -; d_call: -; v_call: TRBV7-7; cdr3_length: 14; cdr3_aa: CASSRRRGTDTQYF; cdr3_nt: TGTGCTAGCAGCCGCCGTCGGGGAACAGATACGCAGTATTTT
j_call: TRBJ2-3; clone_size: -; d_call: -; v_call: TRBV5-1; cdr3_length: 13; cdr3_aa: CASSWRDLTTQYF; cdr3_nt: TGCGCCAGCAGCTGGCGGGACTTAACTACGCAGTATTTT
j_call: TRBJ2-3; clone_size: many; d_call: -; v_call: TRBV7-9; cdr3_length: 15; cdr3_aa: CASSLMTGIIDTQYF; cdr3_nt: TGTGCCAGCAGCTTAATGACGGGGATAATAGATACGCAGTATTTT
j_call: TRBJ1-2; clone_size: few; d_call: -; v_call: TRBV7-2; cdr3_length: 16; cdr3_aa: CASSPGIWGGNYGYTF; cdr3_nt: TGTGCCAGCAGCCCGGGGATCTGGGGGGGCAACTATGGCTACACCTTC
j_call: TRBJ2-5; clone_size: -; d_call: -; v_call: TRBV7-2; cdr3_length: 13; cdr3_aa: CASTVPLTETQYF; cdr3_nt: TGTGCCAGCACCGTCCCCTTAACAGAGACCCAGTACTTC
j_call: TRBJ2-1; clone_size: -; d_call: TRBD2; v_call: TRBV7-6; cdr3_length: 14; cdr3_aa: CASSSSGGDNEQFF; cdr3_nt: TGTGCCAGCAGCTCAAGCGGGGGGGACAATGAGCAGTTCTTC
j_call: TRBJ2-2; clone_size: many; d_call: -; v_call: TRBV5-1; cdr3_length: 15; cdr3_aa: CASSTGTVNTGELFF; cdr3_nt: TGCGCCAGCAGCACTGGGACGGTGAACACCGGGGAGCTGTTTTTT
j_call: TRBJ1-5; clone_size: -; d_call: -; v_call: TRBV12-3/TRBV12-4; cdr3_length: 15; cdr3_aa: CASSFGGPGNQPQHF; cdr3_nt: TGTGCCAGCAGTTTCGGGGGGCCGGGCAATCAGCCCCAGCATTTT
j_call: TRBJ2-2; clone_size: -; d_call: -; v_call: TRBV5-1; cdr3_length: 14; cdr3_aa: CASKDAPNTGELFF; cdr3_nt: TGCGCCAGCAAAGACGCCCCGAACACCGGGGAGCTGTTTTTT
j_call: TRBJ1-5; clone_size: few; d_call: -; v_call: TRBV5-1; cdr3_length: 15; cdr3_aa: CASSLGQGLSQPQHF; cdr3_nt: TGCGCCAGCAGCTTGGGGCAGGGTTTAAGTCAGCCCCAGCATTTT
j_call: TRBJ1-2; clone_size: few; d_call: TRBD1; v_call: TRBV5-1; cdr3_length: 12; cdr3_aa: CASSWGQYGYTF; cdr3_nt: TGCGCCAGCAGCTGGGGACAGTATGGCTACACCTTC
j_call: TRBJ2-1; clone_size: -; d_call: TRBD2; v_call: TRBV10-3; cdr3_length: 17; cdr3_aa: CAIRRTSGESSYNEQFF; cdr3_nt: TGTGCCATCAGACGGACTAGCGGGGAGAGCTCCTACAATGAGCAGTTCTTC
j_call: TRBJ2-2; clone_size: -; d_call: -; v_call: TRBV4-2; cdr3_length: 14; cdr3_aa: CASSQAGNTGELFF; cdr3_nt: TGTGCCAGCAGCCAAGCTGGGAACACCGGGGAGCTGTTTTTT
j_call: TRBJ1-4; clone_size: few; d_call: TRBD1; v_call: TRBV11-2; cdr3_length: 18; cdr3_aa: CASSPLGGTGDRNEKLFF; cdr3_nt: TGTGCCAGCAGCCCACTGGGGGGGACAGGGGATCGTAATGAAAAACTGTTTTTT
j_call: TRBJ2-5; clone_size: few; d_call: TRBD1; v_call: TRBV27; cdr3_length: 15; cdr3_aa: CASSMFRDRSETQYF; cdr3_nt: TGTGCCAGCAGCATGTTCCGGGACAGGAGCGAGACCCAGTACTTC